This T cell receptor (beta chain) was captured in a study of shared clonotypes between healthy human individuals. In germline, CDR1 is MNHNS, CDR2 SASEGT. This CDR3 comprises 15 residues. V dropped 7 bases and J dropped 3 bases, with 18 bases sitting between them. Sequencing was performed with immunoSEQ multiplex PCR; in TCRdb, only in-frame clones are kept and a portion is missing. Found here are about 680,000 clones, around 90% of them singletons; the top ten hold 20% to 25%. Of note for this clone: Antigen unknown.

Study results and limitations: For sorted subsets, rarefaction showed incomplete sequencing despite large depth.

Only CD45RO-negative cells positively selected for CCR7 counted as naive CD8 cells, so terminally differentiated effector memory CD45RA+ cells were excluded. Participating donors were healthy, HIV-negative adults free of recent acute infections or vaccinations. The material sequenced was naive CD8+ T cells sorted from blood. The chain recombines TRBV6-1 with TRBJ1-2; D not certain. This TCR was sampled from a man aged 30 to 45 in good health. In DNA, the CDR3 is TGTGCCAGCAACACCAATGTCGGCTTTTACTATGGCTACACCTTC. Amino acid sequence: CASNTNVGFYYGYTF.